This TCR beta chain was found in a study of regulatory T cells in long-lasting Graves disease (dated by TCRdb to the early 2020s). Background for the entire study: Persistent Graves' disease was defined as antithyroid drug treatment for over 5 years with persistently positive TSH receptor autoantibodies. Persistent Graves' disease patients were compared with newly diagnosed Graves' disease patients by peripheral blood TCR sequencing and RNA sequencing. The study was registered as a clinical trial and conducted in China. TCR sequencing covered around 13 persistent and about 20 newly diagnosed Graves' disease patients, around 33 samples in total. In the clinical cohort, patients with persistent Graves' disease had used antithyroid drugs for an average of about 9.4 years. Overall results and qualifications from the work: Only the TCR beta chain was sequenced and analyzed. Only peripheral blood was studied, because thyroid tissue, the primary lesion, was inaccessible. Persistent patients shared more public clonotypes among themselves (roughly 2,700) than newly diagnosed patients did (roughly 910). Compared with newly diagnosed patients, patients with persistent Graves' disease had lower TCR Shannon entropy and fewer highly expanded clones, which suggests clonal expansion. TRBV28, TRBJ1-2 and TRBJ2-5 were preferentially used in persistent disease, while TRBV20-1 and TRBJ2-1 were favored in newly diagnosed disease. The authors acknowledged the small sample size as a limitation that may reduce accuracy.

Only one count was recorded for this clonotype. Its binding antigen is unknown. No qualities accompany the bases; no much larger clone lies one base away. One read alone lends weak support. CDR1 and CDR2, per the germline V gene, are SGHRS and YFSETQ. From V the trimming removes 4 bases and from J it removes 4 bases, while the gene matches leave 7 bases of the junction unaccounted for. Counted from cysteine to phenylalanine, this CDR3 has 18 amino acids. Of the read, only the CDR3 DNA is kept; its 54 bases are in frame from base 1. The library was obtained by multiplex PCR. The sample was run on an Illumina HiSeq 4000. iRepertoire HTBI primers and Arm-PCR amplification of CDR3 regions were used to construct TCR beta libraries. PCR products were gel purified before sequencing. The study's own analysis went as follows. Across samples, 62 TRBV and roughly 15 TRBJ segments were identified and used for gene usage analysis of CDR3 amino acid clonotypes. COPE and FqMerger were used to merge the filtered high-quality paired reads into contigs. BLAST was used to align contigs to IMGT TRBV, TRBD and TRBJ reference genes, and CDR3 was defined according to IMGT. Highly expanded clones were defined as clonotypes with a frequency above 0.1%. Shannon entropy was used to measure repertoire diversity, and the Gini coefficient was used to measure V-J evenness. A clonotype found in more than one individual was treated as public. The public reads were run again by TCRdb, first through fastp at Q25 and then through MiXCR, and only productive beta chains were kept. Rows are combined by CDR3 protein, so each entry shows the most common genes and DNA. The V and J calls, along with clone size, are taken from TCRdb and not from the paper's own processing. This sample is represented by 600,000 to 800,000 distinct CDR3 sequences; around 30% of them were singletons. The biggest ten clones account for about 42% of the sample.

The sample's time point, from its label and the paper: persistent/refractory GD, antithyroid drugs over 5 years with positive TRAb. For both TCR sequencing and RNA sequencing, RNA was extracted from PBMCs in TRIzol. The diagnosis of Graves' disease followed American Thyroid Association guidelines. Patients for the study were recruited at an endocrinology department in Xi'an, China. From each patient, 7.5 to 9.5 milliliters of peripheral blood was collected into an EDTA anticoagulant tube. Ficoll Paque Plus density gradient separation was used to isolate PBMCs, and no further T cell sorting was done. An Agilent 2100 Bioanalyzer and agarose gel were used to check RNA quality, and a NanoDrop 2000 was used to measure RNA concentration.

This material consisted of peripheral blood mononuclear cells (PBMCs), taken when the disease was refractory, from a patient treated with antithyroid drugs. The chain is encoded by TRBV5-1 joined to TRBJ2-2, and 16 junctional nucleotides match TRBD2. The sequence derives from a female donor with Graves disease. The CDR3 sequence is CASSTGLAGGPSTGELFF. At the DNA level, the sequence is TGCGCCAGCAGCACGGGACTAGCGGGAGGGCCCTCCACCGGGGAGCTGTTTTTT. Supplemented by the reference TRBV5-1 and TRBJ2-2 proteins around the CDR3, the complete variable domain is KAGVTQTPRYLIKTRGQQVTLSCSPISGHRSVSWYQQTPGQGLQFLFEYFSETQRNKGNFPGRFSGRQFSNSRSEMNVSTLELGDSALYLCASSTGLAGGPSTGELFFGEGSRLTVL.